This passage covers 3 T cell receptor beta chains from one sample sequenced in a study of blood T cells in healthy people across ages. The use of a sample-barcoded 5' primer and a J-beta primer mix characterized a second PCR of about 6 to 12 cycles. TCRdb re-analysed the 5' RACE reads in MiXCR, keeping a single row per CDR3 protein. The table lists about 1 million distinct CDR3 sequences, roughly 24% of them singletons. This sample also appeared in a second study, on T cells of mothers and their children.

Sequencing input: blood. These receptors were collected from a girl aged 2 to 10 in good health.

The chain uses TRBV20-1 and TRBJ2-1, with TRBD2 matching 7 bases. V shed 1 base, J shed 6 bases, and the junction held 6 bases outside the gene matches. This CDR3 contains 14 residues. Germline V gene sequence: CDR1 DFQATT, CDR2 SNEGSKA (reference sequence). The CDR3 coding sequence is TGCAGTGCTAGAGTAGTCGCTAGCGGCAATGAGCAGTTCTTC. Translated, it gives CSARVVASGNEQFF.

In the case of this clonotype: The CDR3 does not close with the conserved phenylalanine or tryptophan, likely indicating a read error. The chain employs TRBV9 and TRBJ1-2, with 7 nucleotides matching TRBD1. After removal of 0 bases from V and 2 bases from J, the junction contained 7 bases not matched to a gene. The CDR3 loop spans 16 amino acids. Germline V CDR1 and CDR2: SGDLS, YYNGEE. The CDR3 DNA follows: TGTGCCAGCAGCGTAGCGTCTGACAGGGACAACTATGGCTACACCCTC. Protein sequence: CASSVASDRDNYGYTL.

The CDR3 DNA is TGTGCCAGCAGCCAATTCATCGGGTATGGCTACACCTTC. The encoded protein is CASSQFIGYGYTF. This chain connects TRBV4-2 to TRBJ1-2, with no clear D. The CDR3 is 13 amino acids. The germline gives CDR1 LGHNA, CDR2 YNFKEQ. V lost 2 bases and J 5 bases, leaving 9 bases between the germline ends.